Listed below are T cell receptor beta chains from one sample, sequenced in a study of blood T cells in healthy people across ages. Via MiXCR, TCRdb re-called the 5' RACE reads, giving one row per CDR3 protein. The table shows about 1.8 million distinct CDR3 sequences, with about 49% occurring only once. The sample comprised blood. The receptors derive from a woman in her forties in good health. Both conserved end residues are part of each CDR3. The D gene is left open where the match is weak. Some rows have no size entry. The others give once, few or many, or a class for an expanded clone.

V	size	D	J	length	DNA	CDR3
TRBV7-9	NA	NA	TRBJ2-7	13	TGTGCCAGCAGCTTAGCGAGGGGGGGCGAGCAGTACTTC	CASSLARGGEQYF
TRBV28	NA	NA	TRBJ2-3	14	TGTGCCACCTCCTGGGGTGAGGGGACAGATACGCAGTATTTT	CATSWGEGTDTQYF
TRBV12-3/TRBV12-4	few	TRBD1	TRBJ2-7	14	TGTGCCAGCAGTGCCCCGGGACAGGCCCACGAGCAGTACTTC	CASSAPGQAHEQYF
TRBV7-2	NA	NA	TRBJ1-1	14	TGTGCCAGCAGCTTAGAGTCTATCTCAAACGAAGCTTTCTTT	CASSLESISNEAFF
TRBV4-3	NA	NA	TRBJ2-1	17	TGCGCCATCAGCCAAGAAAGTCCCCCAGGCTCCTGCAATGAGCAGTTCTTC	CAISQESPPGSCNEQFF
TRBV29-1	NA	NA	TRBJ1-1	15	TGCAGCGTTGACGCAGGGTTCCCCCTGAACACTGAAGCTTTCTTT	CSVDAGFPLNTEAFF
TRBV4-1	NA	TRBD1	TRBJ2-7	17	TGCGCCAGCAGCCTTGAGAGACAGGGGACAGGGGGCCTCGAGCAGTACTTC	CASSLERQGTGGLEQYF
TRBV6-5	NA	TRBD1	TRBJ1-2	15	TGTGCCAGCAGTTCCACAAAACAGGGGATGGATGGCTACACCTTC	CASSSTKQGMDGYTF
TRBV20-1	NA	NA	TRBJ2-1	14	TGCAGTGCTAGACCTCGGACTGGTCAGCCTGAGCAGTTCTTC	CSARPRTGQPEQFF
TRBV4-3	NA	NA	TRBJ1-5	16	TGCGCCAGCAGCCAAGATATTAAGTGGGGGTTTGAGCCCCAGCATTTT	CASSQDIKWGFEPQHF
TRBV6-1	once	NA	TRBJ2-4	17	TGTGCCAGCACTCTCCCGGACGAAAAACTAGCCAAAAACATTCAGTACTTC	CASTLPDEKLAKNIQYF
TRBV7-9	NA	NA	TRBJ1-2	13	TGTGCCAGCAGCTTATTCAAGTTCGAGGGCTACACCTTC	CASSLFKFEGYTF
TRBV20-1	NA	NA	TRBJ2-1	13	TGCAGTGCTAGAGATTACTCGCCGCGGGAGCAGTTCTTC	CSARDYSPREQFF
TRBV5-1	NA	NA	TRBJ1-5	15	TGCGCCAGCAGCTTGGGGGACGGTAGCAATCAGCCCCAGCATTTT	CASSLGDGSNQPQHF
TRBV15	NA	NA	TRBJ2-3	14	TGTGCCACCAGCAGAGATCCTCAACCGGATACGCAGTATTTT	CATSRDPQPDTQYF
TRBV10-3	many	TRBD1	TRBJ2-7	15	TGTGCCATCAGTGAGTCAGAGGGGGCCCAACGGGAGCAGTACTTC	CAISESEGAQREQYF
TRBV4-1	NA	NA	TRBJ1-2	16	TGCGCCAGCAGCCAACCCCCAGGGGCCAGGCGATATGGCTACACCTTC	CASSQPPGARRYGYTF
TRBV7-9	NA	TRBD1	TRBJ1-2	13	TGTGCCAGCGGCAGACAGGGGGCTGGTGGCTACACCTTC	CASGRQGAGGYTF
TRBV27	NA	NA	TRBJ1-2	16	TGTGCCAGCAGTTTGATAGGTGGAGGGGACATCTATGGCTACACCTTC	CASSLIGGGDIYGYTF
TRBV20-1	few	NA	TRBJ2-5	13	TGCAGTGCTAAGGTGGACTTCCAAGAGACCCAGTACTTC	CSAKVDFQETQYF
TRBV20-1	once	NA	TRBJ2-7	12	TGCAGTGTTAGCACAGGCTCCTACGAGCAGTACTTC	CSVSTGSYEQYF
TRBV9	few	NA	TRBJ2-6	15	TGTGCCAGCAGCGCGCCGGGGACTGGGGCCAACGTCCTGACTTTC	CASSAPGTGANVLTF
TRBV12-3/TRBV12-4	few	TRBD2	TRBJ2-1	14	TGTGCCAGCAGCCCTAGCGGGGGCTGGGATGAGCAGTTCTTC	CASSPSGGWDEQFF
TRBV12-3/TRBV12-4	few	NA	TRBJ2-5	15	TGTGCCAGCAGTCCGACGGTAGCGGCACAAGAGACCCAGTACTTC	CASSPTVAAQETQYF
TRBV29-1	NA	TRBD1	TRBJ1-1	13	TGCAGCGCCATGCCAGGGGGCTTGACTGAAGCTTTCTTT	CSAMPGGLTEAFF
TRBV20-1	NA	TRBD2	TRBJ2-7	13	TGCAGTGCTAGTAGCGGGGGGGGCTACGAGCAGTACTTC	CSASSGGGYEQYF
TRBV24-1	NA	TRBD1	TRBJ2-3	17	TGTGCCACCAGTGATCCCAATGTCCGGACAGGGACAGATACGCAGTATTTT	CATSDPNVRTGTDTQYF
TRBV6-5	NA	NA	TRBJ2-7	15	TGTGCCAGCAGCCAAACCTACCATCTGTCAGACGAGCAGTACTTC	CASSQTYHLSDEQYF
TRBV7-3	few	NA	TRBJ1-6	13	TGTGCCAGCAGCTTACTCAGGGATTCACCCCTCCACTTT	CASSLLRDSPLHF
TRBV7-9	few	NA	TRBJ2-5	16	TGTGCCAGCAGCTTCAACCCAAAACAGCAACAGGAGACCCAGTACTTC	CASSFNPKQQQETQYF
TRBV10-3	NA	NA	TRBJ2-1	15	TGTGCCATCAGTGAGACTGGAGGGCGGTACAATGAGCAGTTCTTC	CAISETGGRYNEQFF
TRBV7-2	few	TRBD1	TRBJ1-2	16	TGTGCCAGCAGCTCTCCGGACAGGGGACGAGTATATGGCTACACCTTC	CASSSPDRGRVYGYTF
TRBV24-1	few	TRBD1	TRBJ2-3	18	TGTGCCACCAGTGATTTGCCCAAGGGGACAGGGGGCGCGTATACGCAGTATTTT	CATSDLPKGTGGAYTQYF
TRBV5-4	NA	NA	TRBJ2-1	16	TGTGCCAGCAGCTTGGTGGGGGTTCCCGGTTCCAATGAGCAGTTCTTC	CASSLVGVPGSNEQFF
TRBV4-3	NA	TRBD2	TRBJ2-3	14	TGCGCCAGCAGCCAAGGACTAGCGTCAGATACGCAGTATTTT	CASSQGLASDTQYF
TRBV20-1	NA	TRBD1	TRBJ2-3	14	TGCAGTACACGACGGACAGGCGTCACAGATACGCAGTATTTT	CSTRRTGVTDTQYF
TRBV24-1	few	TRBD1	TRBJ2-5	15	TGTGCCACCAGTGAATCACAGGGGTACCAAGAGACCCAGTACTTC	CATSESQGYQETQYF
TRBV7-2	NA	TRBD1	TRBJ1-2	15	TGTGCCAGCAGCTCTGGACAGGGGATATGGTATGGCTACACCTTC	CASSSGQGIWYGYTF
TRBV20-1	NA	NA	TRBJ1-1	14	TGCAGTGCTGACGGGACGACGCTGGGCACTGAAGCTTTCTTT	CSADGTTLGTEAFF
TRBV6-1	NA	TRBD1	TRBJ1-6	14	TGTGCCAGCGTCCGGGACAGGGCGAATTCACCCCTCCACTTT	CASVRDRANSPLHF
TRBV5-1	NA	NA	TRBJ2-1	11	TGCGCCAGCAAGGGTCGGGGTGAGCAGTTCTTC	CASKGRGEQFF
TRBV4-2	few	NA	TRBJ2-7	15	TGTGCCAGCAGCCAAGTGGCAGGACACTCCTACGAGCAGTACTTC	CASSQVAGHSYEQYF
TRBV29-1	NA	NA	TRBJ2-7	14	TGCAGCGTCCGAGGCAGGGGACGTTTTAACGAGCAGTACTTC	CSVRGRGRFNEQYF
TRBV6-2/TRBV6-3	few	TRBD1	TRBJ2-7	15	TGTGCCAGCAGCCCCGGACAGGGCCAAACCTACGAGCAGTACTTC	CASSPGQGQTYEQYF
TRBV7-9	NA	NA	TRBJ2-1	13	TGTGCCAGCAGGGAGACTAGTGTCAATGAGCAGTTCTTC	CASRETSVNEQFF
TRBV6-5	NA	TRBD2	TRBJ2-7	14	TGTGCCAGCAAGGCTAGCGGGAGCTCCTACGAGCAGTACTTC	CASKASGSSYEQYF
TRBV9	NA	NA	TRBJ2-3	15	TGTGCCAGCAGAGCGGACTATCGGAGCACAGATACGCAGTATTTT	CASRADYRSTDTQYF
TRBV7-2	few	NA	TRBJ2-3	14	TGTGCCAGCAACCCCGGGACGGATTCATTTACGCAGTATTTT	CASNPGTDSFTQYF
TRBV7-9	few	NA	TRBJ2-7	13	TGTGCCAGCAGCTTGATCGCCGGTTACGAGCAGTACTTC	CASSLIAGYEQYF
TRBV6-2/TRBV6-3	once	NA	TRBJ2-5	15	TGTGCCACCAAAGGGGCAACAGCCATCCGAGAGACCCAGTACTTC	CATKGATAIRETQYF
TRBV7-2	NA	NA	TRBJ1-1	15	TGTGCCAGCATCGGGCAGCCCGGGGTGAACACTGAAGCTTTCTTT	CASIGQPGVNTEAFF
TRBV6-6	NA	NA	TRBJ2-5	13	TGTGCCAGCAGTTACGACCCGGGAGAGACCCAGTACTTC	CASSYDPGETQYF